The 9 T cell receptor beta chains presented below share a single source sample, sequenced in a study of T cells expressing NK-cell markers. Using the 5' RACE reads, TCRdb records one entry per CDR3 protein without DNA. The sample has about 150,000 distinct CDR3 sequences; the top ten hold around 12%. Source material: blood T cells: a sorted CD56 or NKG2C T cell subset, CD4+ or CD8+ T cells, or bulk PBMC T cells (not recorded which). The receptors were sampled from a man between 18 and 29 years old in good health.

The chain uses TRBV14 and TRBJ1-2; TCRdb names TRBD1, which stays unverified in the absence of DNA. The CDR3 totals 15 residues. Germline V gene sequence: CDR1 SGHDN, CDR2 FVKESK. The CDR3 is CASSPRGTTNYGYTF.

V usage is TRBV12-3 or TRBV12-4 and J usage is TRBJ2-6; the TRBD1 assignment by TCRdb is unverifiable without DNA. The CDR3 loop spans 15 amino acids. CDR3 region: CASSSPTGPANVLTF.

The chain recombines TRBV2 with TRBJ2-1; the TRBD2 assignment by TCRdb is unverifiable without DNA. This CDR3 is 15 amino acids long. CDR1 is SNHLY, CDR2 FYNNEI, per germline. Here the CDR3 reads CASSTGTSGTNEQFF.

The V gene is TRBV3-1, the J gene TRBJ2-1. CDR3 length: 12 amino acids. The germline gives CDR1 LGHDT, CDR2 YNNKEL (reference sequence). The CDR3: CASSQDGNWVFF.

This chain joins TRBV7-9 and TRBJ2-1; TCRdb indicates TRBD2, and absent DNA this call remains unverified. This CDR3 comprises 16 residues. The V gene's germline CDR1 is SEHNR and CDR2 FQNEAQ (reference sequence). This CDR3 is CASSLGTLAADNEQFF.

The chain has TRBV20-1 and TRBJ2-7; absent DNA, TCRdb's TRBD2 call cannot be checked. CDR1 DFQATT and CDR2 SNEGSKA come from the germline V gene (reference sequence). The CDR3 runs to 14 residues. CDR3 residues: CSAAKREVDYEQYF.

The chain recombines TRBV7-9 with TRBJ2-5; the TCRdb call, TRBD1, lacks DNA for checking. Germline V lookup: CDR1 SEHNR, CDR2 FQNEAQ (reference sequence). The CDR3 loop spans 15 amino acids. The CDR3 loop reads CASSPARGDVETQYF.

The CDR3 region is CASNSPGLAGGGTGELFF. The chain recombines TRBV6-2 or TRBV6-3 with TRBJ2-2; the TCRdb call, TRBD2, lacks DNA for checking. Looked up from germline, CDR1 is MNHEY and CDR2 is SVGEGT. This CDR3 spans 18 amino acids.

The V call is TRBV11-2, the J call TRBJ2-3; checking the TCRdb D call of TRBD2 is not possible without DNA. This CDR3 is 18 amino acids long. The germline V gene encodes CDR1 SGHAT and CDR2 FQNNGV. This CDR3 reads CASSRRPTLAKDSNTQYF.